The present entry profiles one TCR beta chain with its context. Unmatched junction bases numbered 8, after V lost 2 bases and J lost 5 bases. Germline V gene lookup returns CDR1 SGHRS and CDR2 YFSETQ. This CDR3 spans 16 amino acids. The sample belongs to a study of blood T cell repertoires in COVID-19. Across the whole study: Collection of acute and convalescent COVID-19 samples took place in the United States, Italy and Spain.

The method was immunoSEQ multiplex PCR; TCRdb's version includes in-frame clones alone and lacks a portion of them. The sample holds some 320,000 clones, roughly 90% seen once. Participants came from some 23 US areas, aged roughly 18 to 89 years. Clinical history as reported by participants underpinned cohort assignment. V and J are TRBV5-1 and TRBJ2-1, with 9 positions matching TRBD2. Sequencing was done on a sample of PBMCs or T cells enriched from blood (not recorded which). The sequence was collected from a man aged 60 to 75 who had recovered from COVID-19. The CDR3 DNA is TGCGCCAGCAGCTTAACAAAGGCTAGCGGGAACAATGAGCAGTTCTTC. Residues: CASSLTKASGNNEQFF.